One sample yielded the 2 T cell receptor beta chains listed below, sequenced in a study of cytotoxic CD8 clonotypes in ibrutinib-treated CLL. Profiling relied on immunoSEQ multiplex PCR, and the TCRdb table lists in-frame clones only, not all of them. The profile shows roughly 330,000 clones, about 64% of them singletons. The sequencing used PBMCs, collected after 36 months of ibrutinib treatment. The receptor source for this set is a human donor with chronic lymphocytic leukemia.

This clone appeared a single time. The junction and the germline gene differ at one end; a read error may be behind it. The chain recombines TRBV6-5 with TRBJ1-2; D is possibly TRBD1 (5 bases). The CDR3 sequence is 8 residues long. Germline V lookup: CDR1 MNHEY, CDR2 SVGAGI. The CDR3 sequence: CASSPQAF. The CDR3 bases are TGTGCCAGCAGCCCACAGGCCTTC.

The chain has TRBV6-4 and TRBJ2-7; 11 nucleotides align to TRBD1. Germline values: CDR1 MRHNA, CDR2 SNTAGT. V lost 6 bases and J lost 4; bases outside the gene matches: 2. This CDR3 comprises 13 residues. Written as DNA, the CDR3 is TGTGCCAGCAGCCGGGACAGGGGGTACGAGCAGTACTTC. Amino acid sequence: CASSRDRGYEQYF.